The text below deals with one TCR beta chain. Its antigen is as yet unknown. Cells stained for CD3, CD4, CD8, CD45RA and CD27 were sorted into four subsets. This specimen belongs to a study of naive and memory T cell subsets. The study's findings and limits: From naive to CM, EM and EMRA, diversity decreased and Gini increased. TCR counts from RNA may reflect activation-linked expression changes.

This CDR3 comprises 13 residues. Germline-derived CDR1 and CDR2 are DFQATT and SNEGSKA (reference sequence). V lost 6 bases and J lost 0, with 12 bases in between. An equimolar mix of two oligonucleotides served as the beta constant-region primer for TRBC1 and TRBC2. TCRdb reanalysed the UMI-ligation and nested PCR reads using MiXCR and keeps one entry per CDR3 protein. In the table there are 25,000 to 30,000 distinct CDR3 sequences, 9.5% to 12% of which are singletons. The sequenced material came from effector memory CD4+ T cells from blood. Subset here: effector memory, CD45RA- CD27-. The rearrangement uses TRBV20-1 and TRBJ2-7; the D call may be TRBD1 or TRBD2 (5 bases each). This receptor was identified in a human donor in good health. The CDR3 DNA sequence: TGCAGTGCCGTCCGGGACGGCTCCTACGAGCAGTACTTC. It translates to CSAVRDGSYEQYF.